These 13 T cell receptor beta chains originate from one sample sequenced in a study of vaccination effects on CD4 cells after COVID-19 (dated by TCRdb to between 2021 and 2024). The library was obtained by the immunoSEQ multiplex PCR assay. TCRdb re-hosts the immuneACCESS table, in-frame sequences only. Its copies lack some clones; in the studies checked, an unresolved V gene accounts for under half of them, and the cause for the rest is not known. In this sample the table shows some 66,000 clones, around 80% of which occur a single time. The ten biggest clones cover around 2.5% of the sample. These receptors lack a known antigen. After about 10 days of culture, CD4+ T cells were isolated with the EasySep CD4+ T cell isolation kit. Each participant received two doses of an mRNA SARS-CoV-2 vaccine, either BNT162b2 or mRNA-1273. Sequencing was performed on CD4+ T cells from PBMCs cultured without peptide, taken after COVID-19 vaccination. The receptors derive from a human donor who received a COVID-19 vaccine.

Here the CDR3 reads CASSKPTGGGYGYTF. As DNA, the CDR3 is TGTGCCAGCAGTAAGCCGACAGGCGGCGGCTATGGCTACACCTTC. The rearrangement links TRBV2 to TRBJ1-2, with D maybe TRBD1 (6 bases). V lost 5 bases to trimming and J lost 4 bases, with 17 bases between them. The CDR3 is 15 residues long. Germline CDR1 is SNHLY and CDR2 is FYNNEI.

The J gene is TRBJ1-5, the V gene TRBV7-8; the D is unclear. Trimming stripped 1 base from V and 6 bases from J, with 4 bases between. The CDR3 sequence is 12 residues long. Germline-derived CDR1 and CDR2 are SGHVS and FQNEAQ. CDR3 region: CASSLDGQPQHF. CDR3 bases: TGTGCCAGCAGCTTAGATGGTCAGCCCCAGCATTTT. The complete variable domain, with remaining parts taken from reference TRBV7-8 and TRBJ1-5, reads GAGVSQSPRYKVAKRGQDVALRCDPISGHVSLFWYQQALGQGPEFLTYFQNEAQLDKSGLPSDRFFAERPEGSVSTLKIQRTQQEDSAVYLCASSLDGQPQHFGDGTRLSIL.

The rearrangement joins TRBV2 to TRBJ1-2; 7 bases agree with TRBD1. The V gene end was trimmed by 7 bases and the J gene end by 6 bases; junction bases not matched to a gene: 11. This CDR3 is 14 amino acids long. Per germline, CDR1 SNHLY and CDR2 FYNNEI. Written as DNA, the CDR3 is TGTGCCAGCAATCTCCGGTACAGGGGTGATGGCTACACCTTC. The encoded protein is CASNLRYRGDGYTF.

The chain carries TRBV7-6 and TRBJ2-7, with no clear D. In germline, CDR1 is SGHVS, CDR2 FNYEAQ. The CDR3 covers 13 residues. Trimming stripped 3 bases from V and 5 bases from J, with 11 bases between. The DNA for the CDR3 is TGTGCCAGCAGCTTTCGCCCAGGTGACGAGCAGTACGTC. Its translation is CASSFRPGDEQYV.

The chain recombines TRBV6-5 with TRBJ1-5, with D possibly TRBD1 on 5 matching bases. CDR1 and CDR2 (germline): MNHEY, SVGAGI. Trimming left V 8 bases short and J 1 base short, with 9 bases between. The CDR3 loop spans 13 amino acids. The CDR3 DNA reads TGTGCCAGCTCAGACAGAAGCAATCAGCCCCAGCATTTT. Translating it yields CASSDRSNQPQHF.

The chain couples TRBV5-4 to TRBJ2-2, with 9 bases lining up with TRBD2. From germline, CDR1 is SGHNT and CDR2 YYREEE (reference sequence). The CDR3 runs to 15 residues. Losses at the gene ends were 4 bases for V and 4 bases for J; bases not matched to a gene: 5. The CDR3 protein is CASSPTRGGTGELFF. The CDR3, as DNA: TGTGCCAGCAGCCCCACGCGGGGGGGCACCGGGGAGCTGTTTTTT.

The V gene is TRBV6-1, the J gene TRBJ2-3; D may be TRBD1 (5 bases). The length of the CDR3 is 17 residues. CDR1 and CDR2 from the germline V gene are MNHNS and SASEGT. V gave up 4 bases and J gave up 3 bases, with 20 bases separating them. DNA for the CDR3: TGTGCCAGCAGTGGGTCGTTGGACAAACCCCTTACAGATACGCAGTATTTT. This translates into CASSGSLDKPLTDTQYF.

V usage is TRBV20-1 and J usage is TRBJ1-4; 7 positions agree with TRBD1. Germline V CDR1 and CDR2: DFQATT, SNEGSKA (reference sequence). Losses at the gene ends were 3 bases for V and 3 bases for J; bases not matched to a gene: 7. This CDR3 spans 15 amino acids. DNA of the CDR3: TGCAGTGCTAGTGAACCGGGACAGTCTAATGAAAAACTGTTTTTT. Translated, it gives CSASEPGQSNEKLFF.

The gene calls are TRBV18 and TRBJ1-1; D is perhaps TRBD1 (5 bases). The CDR3 is 15 residues long. Germline V gives CDR1 KGHSH, CDR2 LQKENI. V shed 3 bases and J shed 4 bases, with 15 bases lying between them. CDR3 coding DNA: TGTGCCAGCTCACCCATAGGAGGGGTTGGCACTGAAGCTTTCTTT. Translated, it gives CASSPIGGVGTEAFF.

The chain links TRBV5-1 to TRBJ1-2, with TRBD1 matching 8 bases. In germline, CDR1 is SGHRS, CDR2 YFSETQ. The J segment lost 5 bases and the V segment lost 0 bases, leaving 9 bases of the junction unmatched. The CDR3 sequence is 16 residues long. The CDR3 bases are TGCGCCAGCAGCTTGGTAACAGGGGGGGCTTCTTATGGCTACACCTTC. Encoded protein: CASSLVTGGASYGYTF.

The CDR3 region is CASSRTPGPQKDTF. The DNA for the CDR3 is TGTGCCAGCAGTCGAACCCCGGGACCCCAAAAGGACACCTTC. The gene calls are TRBV6-5 and TRBJ1-2; D possibly corresponds to TRBD1 (5 bases). This CDR3 comprises 14 residues. In germline, CDR1 is MNHEY, CDR2 SVGAGI. Trimming took 5 bases from V and 12 from J, leaving 22 bases between them.

The chain joins TRBV7-9 to TRBJ2-7; tentative D call: TRBD2 (5 bases). The CDR3 has 15 amino acids. The germline CDR1 and CDR2 sequences are SEHNR and FQNEAQ (reference sequence). V shed 4 bases and J shed 2 bases, with 15 bases lying between them. The CDR3 here is CASSSTQDGAYEQYV. The CDR3, as DNA: TGTGCCAGCAGCTCAACCCAGGACGGGGCCTACGAGCAGTACGTC.

This chain connects TRBV19 to TRBJ1-5; maybe TRBD1 (6 bases). The germline V gene has CDR1 LNHDA and CDR2 SQIVND (reference sequence). The germline V and J ends were trimmed by 5 bases and 4 bases, with 15 bases remaining between them. The CDR3 extends over 15 amino acids. Here the CDR3 reads CASSPRQVGNQPQHF. In DNA form, the CDR3 reads TGTGCCAGTAGTCCCCGACAGGTAGGAAATCAGCCCCAGCATTTT.